The sample holds many counts of the clone carrying this T cell receptor beta chain. Its antigen is unidentified. The sample comes from a study of T cells in Graves' hyperthyroidism and ophthalmopathy. Study-level results: Clonotypes that were expanded in thyroid above 0.001 mostly appeared in blood too.

Trimming pared 6 bases from V and 6 bases from J, leaving 20 bases between. The germline CDR1 and CDR2 sequences are SNHLY and FYNNEI. This CDR3 contains 15 residues. There were TCR beta CDR3 regions amplified from RNA transcripts. Carried out on the TCR CDR3, a first-round RT-PCR used the HTBI primer set. TCRdb called the multiplex PCR reads again in MiXCR, with one record for every CDR3 protein. The repertoire holds some 300,000 distinct CDR3 sequences, with roughly 19% as singletons. Patients were excluded for uncontrolled infection, other autoimmune disease, pregnancy or lactation. Based on clinical symptoms, serum thyroxine and TRAb, thyroid ultrasound and orbital computed tomography, diagnoses were reached.

The sequence was collected from a man aged 45-65 years with Graves' ophthalmopathy. The material sequenced was blood. The rearrangement joins TRBV2 to TRBJ1-1; weak D call: TRBD1 (6 bases). The CDR3 DNA reads TGTGCCAGCAGGTCTTCGGGGGGGGCTGTGGCTGAAGCTTTCTTT. This gives the protein CASRSSGGAVAEAFF.